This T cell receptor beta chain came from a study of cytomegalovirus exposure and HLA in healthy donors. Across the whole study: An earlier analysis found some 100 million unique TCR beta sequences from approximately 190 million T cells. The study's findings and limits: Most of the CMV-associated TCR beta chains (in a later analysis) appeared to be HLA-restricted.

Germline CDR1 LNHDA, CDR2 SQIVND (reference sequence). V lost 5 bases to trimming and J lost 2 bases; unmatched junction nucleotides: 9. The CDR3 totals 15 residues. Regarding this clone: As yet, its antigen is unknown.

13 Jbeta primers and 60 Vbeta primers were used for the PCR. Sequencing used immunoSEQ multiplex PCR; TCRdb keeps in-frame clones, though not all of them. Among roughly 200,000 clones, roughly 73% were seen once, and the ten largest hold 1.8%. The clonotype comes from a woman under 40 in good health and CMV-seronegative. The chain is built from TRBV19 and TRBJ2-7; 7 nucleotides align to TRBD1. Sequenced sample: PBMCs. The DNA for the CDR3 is TGTGCCAGTAGTTTAAGGGGGCGAGAACCCTACGAGCAGTACTTC. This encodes CASSLRGREPYEQYF.